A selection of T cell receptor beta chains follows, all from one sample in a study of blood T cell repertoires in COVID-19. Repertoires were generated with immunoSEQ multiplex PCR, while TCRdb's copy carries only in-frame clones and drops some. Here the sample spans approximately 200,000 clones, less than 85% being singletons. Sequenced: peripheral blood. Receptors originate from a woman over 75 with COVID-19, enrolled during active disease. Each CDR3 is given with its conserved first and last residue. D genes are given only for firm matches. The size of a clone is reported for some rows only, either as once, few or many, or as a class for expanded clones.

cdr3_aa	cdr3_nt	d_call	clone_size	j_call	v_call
CASSQEGRGNTIYF	TGTGCCAGCAGCCAAGAGGGCAGGGGAAACACCATATATTTT	NA	few	TRBJ1-3	TRBV4-2
CASSEFGSGLNYGYTF	TGTGCCAGCAGTGAATTTGGGAGCGGCCTTAACTATGGCTACACCTTC	NA	NA	TRBJ1-2	TRBV2
CASSRTPGGFYEQYF	TGTGCCAGCAGCCGGACACCGGGGGGGTTCTACGAGCAGTACTTC	TRBD2	NA	TRBJ2-7	TRBV6-5
CASSIQGQGLTEAFF	TGTGCCAGTAGTATACAGGGACAGGGGCTCACTGAAGCTTTCTTT	TRBD1	NA	TRBJ1-1	TRBV19
CASPREGLAVQETQYF	TGCGCCAGCCCCCGAGAGGGACTAGCGGTCCAAGAGACCCAGTACTTC	TRBD2	NA	TRBJ2-5	TRBV23-1
CASSTRQTDTQYF	TGCGCCAGCAGCACCCGACAAACAGATACGCAGTATTTT	NA	NA	TRBJ2-3	TRBV5-1
CASSPESGRVNEQYF	TGTGCCAGCAGCCCCGAAAGCGGGAGGGTAAACGAGCAGTACTTC	TRBD2	few	TRBJ2-7	TRBV6-5
CASSGPGFSGNTIYF	TGTGCCAGCAGTGGCCCCGGGTTCTCTGGAAACACCATATATTTT	NA	NA	TRBJ1-3	TRBV2
CATSEPGLAGGSPDTQYF	TGTGCCACCAGTGAGCCGGGACTAGCGGGAGGGAGCCCAGATACGCAGTATTTT	TRBD2	NA	TRBJ2-3	TRBV24-1
CASSSGTTVNEQFF	TGTGCCAGCAGCTCCGGGACTACAGTCAATGAGCAGTTCTTC	TRBD2	NA	TRBJ2-1	TRBV7-9
CASSDSSYEQYF	TGTGCCAGCAGTGACAGCTCCTACGAGCAGTACTTC	NA	NA	TRBJ2-7	TRBV6-1
CASSSTGGFYEQYF	TGCGCCAGCAGCTCCACGGGGGGCTTTTACGAGCAGTACTTC	NA	NA	TRBJ2-7	TRBV5-1
CASSQDTTNEKLFF	TGTGCCAGCAGTCAGGACACAACTAATGAAAAACTGTTTTTT	NA	NA	TRBJ1-4	TRBV2
CASSPLAGELFF	TGTGCCAGCAGTCCACTGGCCGGGGAGCTGTTTTTT	NA	few	TRBJ2-2	TRBV12-3/TRBV12-4
CASSLRVAGESTDTQYF	TGTGCCAGCAGCTTACGTGTCGCGGGGGAAAGCACAGATACGCAGTATTTT	TRBD2	NA	TRBJ2-3	TRBV7-9
CASSSETGGLTEAFF	TGTGCCAGCAGTTCCGAGACAGGGGGATTAACTGAAGCTTTCTTT	TRBD1	NA	TRBJ1-1	TRBV2
CASSPQTGLGGELFF	TGTGCCAGTAGTCCCCAGACAGGGTTGGGCGGGGAGCTGTTTTTT	TRBD1	NA	TRBJ2-2	TRBV19
CASSFGQGPSGEQFF	TGCGCCAGCAGCTTTGGACAGGGTCCATCCGGTGAGCAGTTCTTC	TRBD1	few	TRBJ2-1	TRBV5-1
CSARLEGQPQHF	TGCAGCGCCCGACTGGAGGGGCAGCCCCAGCATTTT	NA	NA	TRBJ1-5	TRBV29-1
CASSLGGREQFF	TGTGCCAGCAGCTTAGGTGGGAGGGAGCAGTTCTTC	NA	NA	TRBJ2-1	TRBV7-2
CASSYSSAAGWGYTF	TGTGCCAGCAGTTACTCGTCGGCAGCGGGGTGGGGCTACACCTTC	NA	NA	TRBJ1-2	TRBV6-5
CATSDQPGLPNNEQFF	TGTGCCACCAGTGATCAACCGGGACTTCCTAACAATGAGCAGTTCTTC	NA	NA	TRBJ2-1	TRBV24-1
CASSEAGASLAKNIQYF	TGTGCCAGCAGTGAAGCGGGGGCCTCACTAGCCAAAAACATTCAGTACTTC	NA	NA	TRBJ2-4	TRBV6-1
CASNGWPHGYTF	TGTGCCAGTAATGGTTGGCCGCATGGCTACACCTTC	NA	few	TRBJ1-2	TRBV19
CASSQGGGQPQHF	TGTGCCAGCAGCCAAGGAGGGGGACAGCCCCAGCATTTT	NA	NA	TRBJ1-5	TRBV3-1/TRBV3-2
CASSLTGGASEAFF	TGTGCCAGCAGCTTAACGGGAGGGGCCTCTGAAGCTTTCTTT	NA	NA	TRBJ1-1	TRBV7-3
CAWSSGVPGNSPLHF	TGTGCCTGGAGCTCGGGGGTCCCGGGTAATTCACCCCTCCACTTT	NA	NA	TRBJ1-6	TRBV30